This T cell receptor beta chain originates from a study of identical twins. The study's findings and limits: Among monozygotic twins, out-of-frame TCR alpha sharing exceeded what models predicted. The degree of excess twin sharing was weaker in beta out-of-frame sequences.

This clonotype was detected only a few times. Its target is not known. Germline V gene data show CDR1 as DFQATT and CDR2 as SNEGSKA (reference sequence). The CDR3 sequence is 14 residues long. V shed 3 bases and J 6 bases; nucleotides not matched to a gene: 7. Each cDNA held unique molecular identifiers, and template switching gave it a universal primer site. TCRdb re-called the 5' RACE reads through MiXCR, storing one row per CDR3 protein. The table lists 450,000 or so distinct CDR3 sequences, 24% of them singletons. These data were also reused for a study on T cells expressing NK-cell markers. That study reports: Also leading the CD3+CD56-NKG2C+ fraction in a few donors were these clonotypes.

This TCR derives from a woman aged 18-29 years in good health. The rearrangement uses TRBV20-1 and TRBJ2-1, with 8 bases aligning to TRBD2. Specimen: CD4+ T cells sorted from blood. The CDR3, as DNA: TGCAGTGCTAGTCTCAGCGGGAGATCCAATGAGCAGTTCTTC. This sequence encodes CSASLSGRSNEQFF.